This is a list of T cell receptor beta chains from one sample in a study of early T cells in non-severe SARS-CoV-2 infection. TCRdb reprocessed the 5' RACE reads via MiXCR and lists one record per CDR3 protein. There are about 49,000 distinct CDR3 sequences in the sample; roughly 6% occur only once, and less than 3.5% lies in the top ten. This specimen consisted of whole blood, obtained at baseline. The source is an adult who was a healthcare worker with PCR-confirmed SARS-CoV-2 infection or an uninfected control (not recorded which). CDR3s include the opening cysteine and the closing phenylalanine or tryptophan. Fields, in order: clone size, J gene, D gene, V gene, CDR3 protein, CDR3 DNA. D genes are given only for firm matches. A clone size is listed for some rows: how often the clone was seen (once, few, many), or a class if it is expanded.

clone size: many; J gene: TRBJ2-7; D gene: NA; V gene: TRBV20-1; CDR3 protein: CSASGPFYEQYF; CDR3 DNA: TGCAGTGCGTCGGGACCCTTCTACGAGCAGTACTTC
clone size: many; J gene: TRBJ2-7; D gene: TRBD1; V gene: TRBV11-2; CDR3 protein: CASSLQGVLYEQYF; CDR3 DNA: TGTGCCAGCAGCCTGCAGGGGGTTCTCTACGAGCAGTACTTC
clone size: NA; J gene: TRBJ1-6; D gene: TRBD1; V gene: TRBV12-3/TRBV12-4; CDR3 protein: CASTGHRGGSPLHF; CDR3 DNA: TGTGCCAGCACCGGGCACAGGGGAGGATCACCCCTCCACTTT
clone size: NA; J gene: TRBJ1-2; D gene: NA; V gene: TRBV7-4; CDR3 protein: CASSLRVGEQPLPNGYTF; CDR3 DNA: TGTGCCAGCAGCTTAAGAGTCGGAGAACAGCCGCTCCCTAACGGCTACACCTTC
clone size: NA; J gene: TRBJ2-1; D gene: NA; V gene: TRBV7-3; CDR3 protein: CASRRDGNEQFF; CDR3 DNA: TGTGCCAGCAGGCGGGACGGGAATGAGCAGTTCTTC
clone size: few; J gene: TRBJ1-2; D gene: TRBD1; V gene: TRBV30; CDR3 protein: CAWSASIHTGEGYTF; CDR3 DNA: TGTGCCTGGAGTGCATCAATCCATACAGGGGAGGGCTACACCTTC
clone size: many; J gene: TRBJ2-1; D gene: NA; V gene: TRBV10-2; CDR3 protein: CASSGGINTNEQFF; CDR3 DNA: TGCGCCAGCAGTGGGGGGATCAATACCAATGAGCAGTTCTTC
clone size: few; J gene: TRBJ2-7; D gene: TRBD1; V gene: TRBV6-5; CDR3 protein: CASSYQGDRGGLAYEQYF; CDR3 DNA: TGTGCCAGCAGTTACCAAGGGGACAGGGGAGGACTGGCCTACGAGCAGTACTTC
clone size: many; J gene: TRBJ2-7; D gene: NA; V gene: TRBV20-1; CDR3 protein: CSAYRGGYEQYF; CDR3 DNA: TGCAGTGCTTACAGGGGGGGCTACGAGCAGTACTTC
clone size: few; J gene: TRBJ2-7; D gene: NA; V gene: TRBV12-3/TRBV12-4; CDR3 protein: CASSQGTGEQYF; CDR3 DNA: TGTGCCAGCAGTCAGGGGACCGGGGAGCAGTACTTC
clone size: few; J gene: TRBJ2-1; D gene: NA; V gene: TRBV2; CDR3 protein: CASSPPPGVSYNEQFF; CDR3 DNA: TGTGCCAGCAGTCCACCGCCCGGGGTCTCCTACAATGAGCAGTTCTTC
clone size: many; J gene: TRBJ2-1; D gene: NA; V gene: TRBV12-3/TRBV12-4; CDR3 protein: CASSQTLREQFF; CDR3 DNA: TGTGCCAGCAGCCAGACCCTCAGGGAGCAGTTCTTC